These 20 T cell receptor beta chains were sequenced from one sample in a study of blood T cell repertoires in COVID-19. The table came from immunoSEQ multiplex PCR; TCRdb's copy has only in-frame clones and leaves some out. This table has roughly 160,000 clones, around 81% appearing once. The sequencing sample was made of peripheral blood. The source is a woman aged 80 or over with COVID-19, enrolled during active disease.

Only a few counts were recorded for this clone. CDR3 nucleotide sequence: TGTGCCAGCAGCCAACTCCTTAGCGACACGCAGTATTTT. Translated, it gives CASSQLLSDTQYF. V and J are TRBV5-4 and TRBJ2-3, with TRBD2 as a possible D gene (5 bases). Trimming pared 4 bases from V and 9 bases from J, leaving 15 bases between. Per germline, CDR1 SGHNT and CDR2 YYREEE (reference sequence). The CDR3 is made up of 13 amino acids. Full variable domain (missing parts from reference TRBV5-4 and TRBJ2-3): ETGVTQSPTHLIKTRGQQVTLRCSSQSGHNTVSWYQQALGQGPQFIFQYYREEENGRGNFPPRFSGLQFPNYSSELNVNALELDDSALYLCASSQLLSDTQYFGPGTRLTVL.

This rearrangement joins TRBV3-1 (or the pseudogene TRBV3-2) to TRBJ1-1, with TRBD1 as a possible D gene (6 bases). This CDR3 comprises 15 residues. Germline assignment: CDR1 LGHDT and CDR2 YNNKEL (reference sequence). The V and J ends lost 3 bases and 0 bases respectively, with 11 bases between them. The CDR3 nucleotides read TGTGCCAGCAGCCACCCCGGACAGATGAACACTGAAGCTTTCTTT. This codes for CASSHPGQMNTEAFF.

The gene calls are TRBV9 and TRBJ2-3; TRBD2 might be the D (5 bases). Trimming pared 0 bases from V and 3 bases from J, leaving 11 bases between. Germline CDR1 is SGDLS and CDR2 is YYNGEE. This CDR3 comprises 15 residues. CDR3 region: CASSVAERPTDTQYF. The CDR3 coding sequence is TGTGCCAGCAGCGTAGCTGAGCGGCCAACAGATACGCAGTATTTT.

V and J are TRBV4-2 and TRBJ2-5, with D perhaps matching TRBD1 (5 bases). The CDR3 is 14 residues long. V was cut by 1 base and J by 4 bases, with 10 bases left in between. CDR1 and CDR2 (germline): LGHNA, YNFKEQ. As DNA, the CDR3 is TGTGCCAGCAGCCAAGTAGTAGGGGCAGAGACCCAGTACTTC. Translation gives CASSQVVGAETQYF.

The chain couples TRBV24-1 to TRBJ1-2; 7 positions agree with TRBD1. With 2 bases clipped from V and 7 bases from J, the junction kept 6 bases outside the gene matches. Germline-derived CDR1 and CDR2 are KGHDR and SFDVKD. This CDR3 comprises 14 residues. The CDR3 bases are TGTGCCACCAGTGATTCGACAGGGTTGGGTGGCTACACCTTC. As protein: CATSDSTGLGGYTF.

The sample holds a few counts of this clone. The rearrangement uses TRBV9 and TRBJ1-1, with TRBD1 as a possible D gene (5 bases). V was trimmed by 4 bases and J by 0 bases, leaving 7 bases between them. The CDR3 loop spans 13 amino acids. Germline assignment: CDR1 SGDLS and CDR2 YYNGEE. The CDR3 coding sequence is TGTGCCAGCAGCCGACAGCTGAACACTGAAGCTTTCTTT. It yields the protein CASSRQLNTEAFF.

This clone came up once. The CDR3 sequence is CASSPQGQWGDSPLHF. CDR3 DNA: TGTGCCAGCTCACCCCAGGGACAGTGGGGGGATTCACCCCTCCACTTT. The chain recombines TRBV18 with TRBJ1-6, with TRBD1 identical over 7 bases. The CDR3 is made up of 16 amino acids. After removal of 3 bases from V and 8 bases from J, the junction contained 10 bases not matched to a gene. Per germline, CDR1 KGHSH and CDR2 LQKENI.

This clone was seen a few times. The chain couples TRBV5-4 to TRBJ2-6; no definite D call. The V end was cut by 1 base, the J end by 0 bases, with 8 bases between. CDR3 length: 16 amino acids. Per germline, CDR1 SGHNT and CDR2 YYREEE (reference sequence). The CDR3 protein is CASSLHLSSGANVLTF. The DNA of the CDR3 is TGTGCCAGCAGCTTGCATCTAAGCTCTGGGGCCAACGTCCTGACTTTC.

This chain's CDR3 is CSVEGEDTGELFF. CDR3 in DNA: TGCAGCGTTGAGGGAGAAGACACCGGGGAGCTGTTTTTT. The chain uses TRBV29-1 and TRBJ2-2, with D perhaps matching TRBD2 (5 bases). The CDR3 is 13 amino acids. Germline CDR1 reads SQVTM; CDR2 reads ANQGSEA. V was trimmed by 3 bases and J by 3 bases, leaving 8 bases between them.

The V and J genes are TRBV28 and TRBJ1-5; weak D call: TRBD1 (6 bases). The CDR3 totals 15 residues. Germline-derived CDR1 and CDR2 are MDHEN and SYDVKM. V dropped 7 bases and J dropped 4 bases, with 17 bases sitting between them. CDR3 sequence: CASIIRGPLNQPQHF. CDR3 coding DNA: TGTGCCAGCATTATCAGGGGCCCATTGAATCAGCCCCAGCATTTT.

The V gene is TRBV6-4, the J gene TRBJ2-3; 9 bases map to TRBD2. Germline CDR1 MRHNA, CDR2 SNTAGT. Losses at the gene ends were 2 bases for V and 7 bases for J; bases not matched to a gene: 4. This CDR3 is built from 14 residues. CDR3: CASSDGTSKNTQYF. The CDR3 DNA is TGTGCCAGCAGTGACGGGACTAGCAAGAATACGCAGTATTTT.

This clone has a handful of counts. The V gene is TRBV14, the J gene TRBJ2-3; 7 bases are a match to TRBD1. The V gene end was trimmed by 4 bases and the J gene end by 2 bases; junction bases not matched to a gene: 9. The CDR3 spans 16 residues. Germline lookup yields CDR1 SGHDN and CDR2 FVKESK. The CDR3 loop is CASSRQGWSPTDTQYF. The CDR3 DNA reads TGTGCCAGCAGCCGACAGGGTTGGTCCCCCACAGATACGCAGTATTTT.

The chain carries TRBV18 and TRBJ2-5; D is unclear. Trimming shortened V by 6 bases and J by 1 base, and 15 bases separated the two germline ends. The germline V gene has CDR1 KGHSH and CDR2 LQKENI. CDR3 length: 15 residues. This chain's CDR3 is CASSSIANRQETQYF. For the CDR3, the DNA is TGTGCCAGCTCTTCCATAGCAAATCGCCAAGAGACCCAGTACTTC.

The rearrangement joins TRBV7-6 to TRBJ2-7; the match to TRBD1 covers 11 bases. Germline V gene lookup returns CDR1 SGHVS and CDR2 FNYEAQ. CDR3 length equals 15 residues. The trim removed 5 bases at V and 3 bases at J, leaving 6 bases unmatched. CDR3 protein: CASSLRGQGVYEQYF. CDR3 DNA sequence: TGTGCCAGCAGCCTGCGGGGACAGGGGGTCTACGAGCAGTACTTC.

The CDR3: CASSSPGLNNEQFF. CDR3 nucleotides: TGTGCCAGCAGCTCCCCGGGACTTAACAATGAGCAGTTCTTC. The rearrangement joins TRBV7-3 to TRBJ2-1; weak D call: TRBD2 (6 bases). The CDR3 is 14 amino acids. Germline CDR1 SGHTA, CDR2 FQGTGA. Trimming pared 4 bases from V and 5 bases from J, leaving 12 bases between.

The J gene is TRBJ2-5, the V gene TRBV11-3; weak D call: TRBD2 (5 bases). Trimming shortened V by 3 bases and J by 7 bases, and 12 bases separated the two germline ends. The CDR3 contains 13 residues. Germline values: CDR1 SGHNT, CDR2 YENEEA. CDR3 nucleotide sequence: TGTGCCAGCAGCTTCGACGGCGGGCGGACCCAGTACTTC. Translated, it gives CASSFDGGRTQYF.

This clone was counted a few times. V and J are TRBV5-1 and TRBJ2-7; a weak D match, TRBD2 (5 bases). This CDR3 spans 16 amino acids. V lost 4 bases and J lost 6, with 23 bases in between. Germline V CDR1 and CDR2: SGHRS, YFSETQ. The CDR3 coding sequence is TGCGCCAGCAGCCTGGACTCTACTACCTTGAAGAGCGAGCAGTACTTC. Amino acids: CASSLDSTTLKSEQYF.

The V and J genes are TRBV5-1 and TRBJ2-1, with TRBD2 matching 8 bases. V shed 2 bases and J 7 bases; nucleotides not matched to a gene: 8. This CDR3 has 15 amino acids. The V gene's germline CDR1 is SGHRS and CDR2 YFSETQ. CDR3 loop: CASSLGLARSNEQFF. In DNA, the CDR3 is TGCGCCAGCAGCTTAGGACTAGCCCGGTCGAATGAGCAGTTCTTC.

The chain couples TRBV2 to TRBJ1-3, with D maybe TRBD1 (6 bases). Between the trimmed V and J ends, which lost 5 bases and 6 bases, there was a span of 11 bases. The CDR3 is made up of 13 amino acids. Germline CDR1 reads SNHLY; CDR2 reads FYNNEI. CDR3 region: CASSKTGTNTIYF. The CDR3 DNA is TGTGCCAGCAGTAAGACAGGAACAAACACCATATATTTT.

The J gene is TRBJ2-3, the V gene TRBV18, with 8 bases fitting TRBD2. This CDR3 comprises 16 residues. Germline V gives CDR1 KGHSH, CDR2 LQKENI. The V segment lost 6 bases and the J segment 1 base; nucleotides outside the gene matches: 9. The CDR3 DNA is TGTGCCAGCTCTCCCACGGGAGCGGGGGGCACAGATACGCAGTATTTT. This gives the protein CASSPTGAGGTDTQYF.